These T cell receptor beta chains were read from a single sample in a study of radiotherapy plus CTLA-4 blockade in lung cancer. Produced via immunoSEQ multiplex PCR; TCRdb's table is partial and in-frame only. The sample consists of 78,000 or so clones, around 90% of them appearing once. Specimen: peripheral blood, collected from a patient treated with radiotherapy plus ipilimumab. Receptors were obtained from a human donor with non-small cell lung cancer who had stable disease on radiotherapy plus ipilimumab. The CDR3 runs from the conserved cysteine through the conserved F or W. Each record gives: D gene, clone size, J gene, V gene, CDR3 DNA, CDR3 protein. D genes are given only for firm matches. Some rows have no size entry. The others give once, few or many, or a class for an expanded clone.

NA | NA | TRBJ1-1 | TRBV5-3 | TGTGCCAGAAGCTTTGGGTTCTCGGACCTGGGAAGGAACACTGAAGCTTTCTTT | CARSFGFSDLGRNTEAFF
NA | NA | TRBJ2-1 | TRBV11-2 | TGTGCCAGCAGCTTACGGAATGAGCAGTTCTTC | CASSLRNEQFF
TRBD1 | NA | TRBJ1-5 | TRBV28 | TGTGCCAGCAGTCTCGTCCAAGGACAGGGGGTTTTTAGCAATCAGCCCCAGCATTTT | CASSLVQGQGVFSNQPQHF
NA | NA | TRBJ1-2 | TRBV28 | TGTGCCAGCAGTGGGGGGGGCGCTGGCTACACCTTC | CASSGGGAGYTF
TRBD1 | NA | TRBJ1-6 | TRBV5-1 | TGCGCCAGCAGCGAACGTATACAGGGGGCGGACTCACCCCTCCACTTT | CASSERIQGADSPLHF
NA | NA | TRBJ1-1 | TRBV5-1 | TGCGCCAGCAGCCCGATCAGGGGAACTGAAGCTTTCTTT | CASSPIRGTEAFF
NA | NA | TRBJ2-7 | TRBV5-5 | TGTGCCAGCAGCTTGGGGCAGAACTCCTACGAGCAGTACTTC | CASSLGQNSYEQYF
TRBD1 | NA | TRBJ1-1 | TRBV2 | TGTGCCAGCAGGGACAGGCCGTCACTCGATGGAGCTTTCTTT | CASRDRPSLDGAFF
NA | NA | TRBJ1-3 | TRBV5-5 | TGTGCCAGCAGCTTGGTTGTTGGAACTGGAAACACCATATATTTT | CASSLVVGTGNTIYF
TRBD2 | few | TRBJ2-6 | TRBV30 | TGTGCCTGGAGCGCTTCCGGGACTAGCGGGAAGGGCCCCGGGGCCAACGTCCTGACTTTC | CAWSASGTSGKGPGANVLTF
NA | NA | TRBJ1-6 | TRBV5-1 | TGCGCCAGCAAAGGTTCCACCAATAATTCACCCCTCCACTTT | CASKGSTNNSPLHF
NA | NA | TRBJ2-5 | TRBV28 | TGTGCCAGCAGTTTGCAGGGGCAGACCCAGTACTTC | CASSLQGQTQYF
TRBD2 | NA | TRBJ2-5 | TRBV10-3 | TGTGCCATCAGTGGGCTAGCGGGAGGGCCCTCAGAAGAGACCCAGTACTTC | CAISGLAGGPSEETQYF
NA | once | TRBJ1-5 | TRBV6-1 | TGTGCCAGCAGTGAAGCATCGGGACGGGGGGTCAATCAGCCCCAGCATTTT | CASSEASGRGVNQPQHF
TRBD2 | NA | TRBJ2-1 | TRBV28 | TGTGCCAGCAGTTTATGGAGCGGGGGGGCCCTCAATGAGCAGTTCTTC | CASSLWSGGALNEQFF
NA | NA | TRBJ2-5 | TRBV6-1 | TGTGCCAGCAGCGCCTTAGAGACCCAGTACTTC | CASSALETQYF
NA | NA | TRBJ2-2 | TRBV5-1 | TGCGCCAGCAGCTTGTTCGGGGAGAACACCGGGGAGCTGTTTTTT | CASSLFGENTGELFF
NA | NA | TRBJ2-5 | TRBV6-5 | TGTGCCAGCAGTTACTCTAGGGGATTGACCCAGTACTTC | CASSYSRGLTQYF
TRBD2 | NA | TRBJ2-7 | TRBV9 | TGTGCCAGCAGCGTACTCCAGAGCGGGGAGAGCGAGCAGTACTTC | CASSVLQSGESEQYF
NA | NA | TRBJ1-1 | TRBV30 | TGTGCCTGGAGGGCGGGACTTACGAACACTGAAGCTTTCTTT | CAWRAGLTNTEAFF
NA | NA | TRBJ1-5 | TRBV28 | TGTGCCAGCAGTCGCGGTCGGGGGTTCAATCAGCCCCAGCATTTT | CASSRGRGFNQPQHF
TRBD2 | NA | TRBJ2-4 | TRBV28 | TGTGCCAGCACCACTTCGACTAGCGGGAGAAACATTCAGTACTTC | CASTTSTSGRNIQYF
NA | NA | TRBJ1-6 | TRBV11-2 | TGTGCCAGCAGCTTAGGAACAGGACCGCCACCCATCCACTTT | CASSLGTGPPPIHF
NA | NA | TRBJ2-7 | TRBV7-2 | TGTGCCAGCAGCTTCTCCCCCGGGATTGGGTACGAGCAGTACTTC | CASSFSPGIGYEQYF
NA | NA | TRBJ1-5 | TRBV5-1 | TGCGCCAGCAGCTTGGGTGACAGATCTATAAGCAATCAGCCCCAGCATTTT | CASSLGDRSISNQPQHF
NA | NA | TRBJ1-4 | TRBV7-2 | TGTGCCAGCAGCTTAGAAACAGGGCTCCTTGCAACTAATGAAAAACTGTTTTTT | CASSLETGLLATNEKLFF
NA | NA | TRBJ1-1 | TRBV11-3 | TGTGCCAGCAGCCACGACGGGTCGAACACTGAAGCTTTCTTT | CASSHDGSNTEAFF
NA | NA | TRBJ2-7 | TRBV6-4 | TGTGCCAGCAGTCACACTTACCCCCCCCACGAGCAGTACTTC | CASSHTYPPHEQYF
NA | NA | TRBJ2-7 | TRBV6-1 | TGTGCCAGCAAGGGTCTAGCAGCCTACGAGCAGTACTTC | CASKGLAAYEQYF
TRBD1 | NA | TRBJ1-2 | TRBV27 | TGTGCCAGCAGTCCAGGACAGGGGGAACCATTCTATGGCTACACCTTC | CASSPGQGEPFYGYTF
NA | NA | TRBJ1-2 | TRBV7-9 | TGTGCCAGCAGCTTAGATCCGGCGCCGAGCCCTTATGGCTACACCTTC | CASSLDPAPSPYGYTF
TRBD1 | NA | TRBJ1-2 | TRBV6-1 | TGTGCCAGCAGTGAAAGACAGGGTCGCGGCTACACCTTC | CASSERQGRGYTF
NA | few | TRBJ1-3 | TRBV7-9 | TGTGCCAGCAGCTTAAGCGCTCTGACCGGCTCTGGAAACACCATATATTTT | CASSLSALTGSGNTIYF
NA | NA | TRBJ2-1 | TRBV5-1 | TGCGCCAGCAGCTTGGAATCCCAGGGTGGGATGAATGAGCAGTTCTTC | CASSLESQGGMNEQFF
NA | NA | TRBJ2-7 | TRBV28 | TGTGCCAGCAGAGATGACAGGAGGGAGCAGTACTTC | CASRDDRREQYF
NA | NA | TRBJ2-7 | TRBV9 | TGTGCCAGCAGCGTAAGTCCTAGCACCTACGAGCAGTACTTC | CASSVSPSTYEQYF
TRBD2 | NA | TRBJ2-5 | TRBV7-2 | TGTGCCAGCAGCTATGGACTAGCGTACCAAGAGACCCAGTACTTC | CASSYGLAYQETQYF
TRBD2 | NA | TRBJ2-1 | TRBV10-2 | TGCGCCAGCAGCATCAGCGGGGGGGCCAGAAATGAGCAGTTCTTC | CASSISGGARNEQFF
NA | NA | TRBJ1-4 | TRBV28 | TGTGCCAGCAGTTCATCAGGGGCAACTAATGAAAAACTGTTTTTT | CASSSSGATNEKLFF
NA | NA | TRBJ2-7 | TRBV6-6 | TGTGCCAGCAGTCTATTCGGGGAGTACGAGCAGTACTTC | CASSLFGEYEQYF
NA | NA | TRBJ2-2 | TRBV5-4 | TGTGCCAGCAGCGCAATCTCAGCGGGCGGCACCGGGGAGCTGTTTTTT | CASSAISAGGTGELFF
NA | NA | TRBJ2-2 | TRBV11-2 | TGTGCCAGCAGCTTAGGACAGCACACCGGGGAGCTGTTTTTT | CASSLGQHTGELFF
NA | few | TRBJ2-2 | TRBV28 | TGTGCCAGCAGTTTGACCCCCACCGGGGAGCTGTTTTTT | CASSLTPTGELFF
TRBD1 | NA | TRBJ1-5 | TRBV28 | TGTGCCAGCAGCAAGGGGACAGGGGACAATCAGCCCCAGCATTTT | CASSKGTGDNQPQHF
NA | NA | TRBJ1-5 | TRBV30 | TGTGCCTGGAGTGTAAGGCAACCGCAGCCCCAGCATTTT | CAWSVRQPQPQHF